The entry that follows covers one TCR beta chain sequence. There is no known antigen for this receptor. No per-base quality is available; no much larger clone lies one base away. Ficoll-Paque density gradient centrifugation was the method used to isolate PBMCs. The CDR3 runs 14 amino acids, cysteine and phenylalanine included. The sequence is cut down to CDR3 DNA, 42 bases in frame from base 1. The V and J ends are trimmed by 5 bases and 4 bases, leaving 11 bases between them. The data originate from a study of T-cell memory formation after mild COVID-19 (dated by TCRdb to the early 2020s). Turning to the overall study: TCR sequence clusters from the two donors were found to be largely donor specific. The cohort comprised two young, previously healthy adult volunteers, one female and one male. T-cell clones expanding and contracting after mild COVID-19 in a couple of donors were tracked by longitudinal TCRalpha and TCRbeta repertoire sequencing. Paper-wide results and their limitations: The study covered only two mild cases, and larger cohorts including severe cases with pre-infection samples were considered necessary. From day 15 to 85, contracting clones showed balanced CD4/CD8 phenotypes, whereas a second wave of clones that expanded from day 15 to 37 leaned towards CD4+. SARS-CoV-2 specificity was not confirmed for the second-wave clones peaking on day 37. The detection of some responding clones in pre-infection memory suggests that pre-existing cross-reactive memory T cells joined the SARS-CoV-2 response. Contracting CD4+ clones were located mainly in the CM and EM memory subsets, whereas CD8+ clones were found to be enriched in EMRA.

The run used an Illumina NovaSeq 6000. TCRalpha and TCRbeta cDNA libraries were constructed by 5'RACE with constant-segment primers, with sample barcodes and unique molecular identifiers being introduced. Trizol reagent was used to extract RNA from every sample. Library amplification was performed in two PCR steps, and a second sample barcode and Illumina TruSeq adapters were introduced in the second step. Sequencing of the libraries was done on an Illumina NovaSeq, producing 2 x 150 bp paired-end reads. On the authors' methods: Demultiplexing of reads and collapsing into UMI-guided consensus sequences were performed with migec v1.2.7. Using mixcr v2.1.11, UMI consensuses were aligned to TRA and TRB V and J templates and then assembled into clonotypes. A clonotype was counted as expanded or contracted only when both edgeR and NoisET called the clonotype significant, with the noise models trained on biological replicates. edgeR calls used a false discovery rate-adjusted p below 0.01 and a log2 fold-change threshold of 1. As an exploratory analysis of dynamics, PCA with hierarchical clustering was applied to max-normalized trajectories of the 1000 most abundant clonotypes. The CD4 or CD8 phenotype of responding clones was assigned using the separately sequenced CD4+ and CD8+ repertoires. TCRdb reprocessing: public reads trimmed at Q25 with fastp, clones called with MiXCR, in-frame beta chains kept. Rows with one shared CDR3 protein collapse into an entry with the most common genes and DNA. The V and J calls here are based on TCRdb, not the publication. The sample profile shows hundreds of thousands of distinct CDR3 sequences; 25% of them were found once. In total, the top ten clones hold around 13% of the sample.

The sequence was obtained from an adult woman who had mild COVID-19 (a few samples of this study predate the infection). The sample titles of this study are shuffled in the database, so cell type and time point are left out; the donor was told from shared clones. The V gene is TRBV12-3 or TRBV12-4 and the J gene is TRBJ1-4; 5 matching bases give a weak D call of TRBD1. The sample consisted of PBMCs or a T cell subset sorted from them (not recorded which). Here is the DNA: TGTGCCAGCAGTCCCCGGGACCGTAATGAAAAACTGTTTTTT. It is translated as CASSPRDRNEKLFF.